A single sample is the source of the 11 T cell receptor beta chains below, sequenced in a study of T cells in Graves' hyperthyroidism and ophthalmopathy. There were TCR beta CDR3 regions amplified from RNA transcripts. HTBI primers were used for first-round RT-PCR of the TCR CDR3. TCRdb passed the multiplex PCR reads through MiXCR, listing each CDR3 protein once. The table lists about 300,000 distinct CDR3 sequences, about an eighth of them singletons, with 7.9% in the top ten. Sequencing was performed on blood. Receptors were obtained from a woman in her thirties or forties with Graves' hyperthyroidism.

This clonotype was seen many times. This chain links TRBV20-1 with TRBJ1-3, with D possibly TRBD1 on 5 matching bases. Germline V gene lookup returns CDR1 DFQATT and CDR2 SNEGSKA (reference sequence). The CDR3 spans 13 residues. The CDR3 DNA sequence: TGCGGAGGGACGGCGCACTCTGGAAACACCATATATTTT. Translating gives CGGTAHSGNTIYF.

A note on this clonotype: A read error may be the cause here, since a much bigger clone is one base away. The rearrangement links TRBV12-3 or TRBV12-4 to TRBJ2-7; no firm D call. The V end lost 10 bases, the J end lost 4 bases, and 23 bases lay between the germline ends. CDR3 length: 15 residues. The CDR3 here is CATSLVPETRYEQYF. CDR3 bases: TGTGCCACCAGCTTAGTCCCAGAAACGAGGTACGAGCAGTACTTC.

This clonotype was recorded at least ten times. This chain links TRBV7-2 with TRBJ1-4; 10 bases fit TRBD1. The CDR3 is 15 amino acids. Germline CDR1 reads SGHTA; CDR2 reads FQGNSA. Trimming at V came to 5 bases and at J to 7 bases, leaving 7 bases not matched to a gene. DNA of the CDR3: TGTGCCAGCAGCCTGGACGGGACAGGGGCTGAAAAACTGTTTTTT. This encodes CASSLDGTGAEKLFF.

This clonotype was observed at least ten times. V gene TRBV10-3 combines with J gene TRBJ2-3; D not certain. V was cut by 3 bases and J by 0 bases, with 13 bases left in between. CDR1 is ENHRY and CDR2 is SYGVKD in the germline V gene. This CDR3 is built from 16 residues. This chain's CDR3 is CAISEGRRTSTDTQYF. CDR3 DNA: TGTGCCATCAGTGAAGGGCGGCGTACGAGCACAGATACGCAGTATTTT.

This clonotype has a count of ten or more. The chain employs TRBV6-1 and TRBJ1-3; possibly TRBD1 for D (5 bases). Looked up from germline, CDR1 is MNHNS and CDR2 is SASEGT. The CDR3 is 16 amino acids. Trimming stripped 10 bases from V and 0 bases from J, with 19 bases between. CDR3 in amino acids: CATSGAGRSSGNTIYF. CDR3 coding DNA: TGTGCCACCTCGGGAGCAGGGCGGTCCTCTGGAAACACCATATATTTT.

This clonotype was seen just once. A much larger clone lies one base from this, so it may be a read error. The chain combines TRBV29-1 with TRBJ2-2, with 7 bases identical to TRBD2. The CDR3 consists of 13 residues. The germline gives CDR1 SQVTM, CDR2 ANQGSEA. CDR3 loop: CSVDSGNTGALFF. The CDR3 bases are TGCAGCGTTGACAGCGGGAACACCGGGGCGCTGTTTTTT.

This clonotype was counted only a few times. This rearrangement joins TRBV6-5 to TRBJ2-2; unclear D gene. Germline V gene lookup returns CDR1 MNHEY and CDR2 SVGAGI. This CDR3 spans 14 amino acids. The V end lost 2 bases, the J end lost 4 bases, and 8 bases lay between the germline ends. DNA of the CDR3: TGTGCCAGCAGTTACGAGTTGGTCACCGGGGAGCTGTTTTTT. Translated, it gives CASSYELVTGELFF.

This clonotype has a count of ten or more. The chain joins TRBV12-3 or TRBV12-4 to TRBJ2-3; no reliable D call. The CDR3 totals 13 residues. V was trimmed by 1 base and J by 6 bases, leaving 8 bases between them. This chain's CDR3 is CASSLDSRDTQYF. As DNA, the CDR3 is TGTGCCAGCAGTTTAGATTCCCGGGATACGCAGTATTTT.

V is TRBV4-1 and J is TRBJ2-2; 8 nucleotides align to TRBD2. V was pared by 0 bases and J by 5 bases, with 8 bases of the junction left unmatched. This CDR3 comprises 17 residues. The germline V gene has CDR1 MGHRA and CDR2 YSYEKL. CDR3: CASSQDRRREVTGELFF. In DNA, the CDR3 is TGCGCCAGCAGCCAAGATCGGAGGCGGGAGGTGACCGGGGAGCTGTTTTTT.

This clonotype occurred a few times. This chain uses TRBV4-1 with TRBJ2-1, with 9 bases identical to TRBD2. CDR3 length: 15 residues. The V gene end was trimmed by 3 bases and the J gene end by 11 bases; junction bases not matched to a gene: 11. Germline V gives CDR1 MGHRA, CDR2 YSYEKL. The CDR3 region has the DNA TGCGCCAGCAGCCACCTTAGCGGGAGTTCTTTGCAGCAGTTCTTC. Translating gives CASSHLSGSSLQQFF.

This clonotype was picked up many times. The V and J genes are TRBV10-3 and TRBJ2-1; 10 positions agree with TRBD2. Trimming at V came to 0 bases and at J to 4 bases, leaving 15 bases not matched to a gene. The CDR3 loop spans 20 amino acids. In germline, CDR1 is ENHRY, CDR2 SYGVKD. CDR3 protein: CAISESLAGVVSSVYNEQFF. In nucleotides, the CDR3 is TGTGCCATCAGTGAGTCCCTAGCGGGAGTGGTCTCATCGGTGTACAATGAGCAGTTCTTC.